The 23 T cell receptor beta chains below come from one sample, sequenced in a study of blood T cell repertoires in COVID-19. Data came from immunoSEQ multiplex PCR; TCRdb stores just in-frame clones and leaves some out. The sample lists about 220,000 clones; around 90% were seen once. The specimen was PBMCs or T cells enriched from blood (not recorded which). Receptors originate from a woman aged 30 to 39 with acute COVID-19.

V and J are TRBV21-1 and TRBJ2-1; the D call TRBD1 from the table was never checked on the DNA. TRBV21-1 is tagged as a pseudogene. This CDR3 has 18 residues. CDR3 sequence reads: CASTSKVETDRPLDEQFF. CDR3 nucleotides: TGTGCCAGCACCTCGAAGGTTGAGACGGACAGACCCTTGGATGAGCAGTTCTTC.

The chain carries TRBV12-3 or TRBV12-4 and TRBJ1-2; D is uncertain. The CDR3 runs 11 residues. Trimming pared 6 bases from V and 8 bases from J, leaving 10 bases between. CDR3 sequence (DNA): TGTGCCAGCAGACGGGAGGCCGGCTACACCTTC. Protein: CASRREAGYTF.

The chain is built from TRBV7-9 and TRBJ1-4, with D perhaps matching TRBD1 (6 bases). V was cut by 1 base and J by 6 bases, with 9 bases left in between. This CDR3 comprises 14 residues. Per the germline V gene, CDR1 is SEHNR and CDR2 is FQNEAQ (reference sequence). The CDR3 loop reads CASSLGDMDEKLFF. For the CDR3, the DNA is TGTGCCAGCAGCTTAGGGGACATGGATGAAAAACTGTTTTTT. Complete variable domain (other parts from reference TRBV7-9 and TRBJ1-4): DTGVSQNPRHKITKRGQNVTFRCDPISEHNRLYWYRQTLGQGPEFLTYFQNEAQLEKSRLLSDRFSAERPKGSFSTLEIQRTEQGDSAMYLCASSLGDMDEKLFFGSGTQLSVL.

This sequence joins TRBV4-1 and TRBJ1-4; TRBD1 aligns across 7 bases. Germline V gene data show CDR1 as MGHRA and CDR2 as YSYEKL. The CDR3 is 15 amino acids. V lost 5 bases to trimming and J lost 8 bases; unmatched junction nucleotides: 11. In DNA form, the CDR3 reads TGCGCCAGCAGCGCTCTGGGGACAGCAAAAGAAAAACTGTTTTTT. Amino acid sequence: CASSALGTAKEKLFF.

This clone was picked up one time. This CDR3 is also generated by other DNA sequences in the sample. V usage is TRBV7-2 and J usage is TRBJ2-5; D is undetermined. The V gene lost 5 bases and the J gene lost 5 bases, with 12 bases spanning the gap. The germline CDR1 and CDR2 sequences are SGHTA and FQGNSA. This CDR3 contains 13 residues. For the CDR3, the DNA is TGTGCCAGCAGCCTAGACTCCGGGGAGACCCAGTACTTC. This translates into CASSLDSGETQYF.

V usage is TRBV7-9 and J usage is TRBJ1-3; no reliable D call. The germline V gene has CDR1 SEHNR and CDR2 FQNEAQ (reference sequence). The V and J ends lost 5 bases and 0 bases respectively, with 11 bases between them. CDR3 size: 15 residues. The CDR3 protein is CASSPQRFSGNTIYF. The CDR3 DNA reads TGTGCCAGCAGCCCCCAACGGTTCTCTGGAAACACCATATATTTT.

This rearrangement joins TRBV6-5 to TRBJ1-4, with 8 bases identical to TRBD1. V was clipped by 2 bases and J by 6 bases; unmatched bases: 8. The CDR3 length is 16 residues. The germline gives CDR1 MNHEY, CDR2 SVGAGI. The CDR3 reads CASSYGVDREDEKLFF. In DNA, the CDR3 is TGTGCCAGCAGTTACGGTGTGGACAGGGAAGATGAAAAACTGTTTTTT.

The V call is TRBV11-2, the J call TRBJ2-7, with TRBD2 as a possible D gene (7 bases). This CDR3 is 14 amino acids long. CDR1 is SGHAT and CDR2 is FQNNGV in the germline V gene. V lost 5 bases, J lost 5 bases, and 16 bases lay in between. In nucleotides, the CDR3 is TGTGCCAGCAGCCAATTGGGGGGGCTTAACGAGCAGTACTTC. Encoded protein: CASSQLGGLNEQYF.

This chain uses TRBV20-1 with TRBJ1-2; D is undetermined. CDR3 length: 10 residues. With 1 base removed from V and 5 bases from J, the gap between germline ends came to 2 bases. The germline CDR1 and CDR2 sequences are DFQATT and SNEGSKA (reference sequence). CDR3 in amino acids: CSARVYGYTF. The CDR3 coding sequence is TGCAGTGCTAGAGTATATGGCTACACCTTC.

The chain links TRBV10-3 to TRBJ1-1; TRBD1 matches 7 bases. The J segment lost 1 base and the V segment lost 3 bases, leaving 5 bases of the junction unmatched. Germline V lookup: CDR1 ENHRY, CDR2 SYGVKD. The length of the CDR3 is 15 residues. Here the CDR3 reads CAISEGGTANTEAFF. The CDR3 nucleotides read TGTGCCATCAGTGAAGGCGGGACAGCGAACACTGAAGCTTTCTTT.

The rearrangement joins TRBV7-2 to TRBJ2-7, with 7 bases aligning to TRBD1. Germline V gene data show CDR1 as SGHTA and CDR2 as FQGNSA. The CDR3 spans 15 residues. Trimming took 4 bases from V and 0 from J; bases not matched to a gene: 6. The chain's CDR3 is CASSSGTESSYEQYF. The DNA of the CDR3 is TGTGCCAGCAGCTCGGGGACAGAAAGCTCCTACGAGCAGTACTTC.

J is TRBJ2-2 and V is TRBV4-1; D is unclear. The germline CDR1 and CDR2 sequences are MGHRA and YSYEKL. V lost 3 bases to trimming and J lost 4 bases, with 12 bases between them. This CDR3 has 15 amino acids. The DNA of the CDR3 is TGCGCCAGCAGCCATCCAAAGGCGGTCACCGGGGAGCTGTTTTTT. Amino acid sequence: CASSHPKAVTGELFF.

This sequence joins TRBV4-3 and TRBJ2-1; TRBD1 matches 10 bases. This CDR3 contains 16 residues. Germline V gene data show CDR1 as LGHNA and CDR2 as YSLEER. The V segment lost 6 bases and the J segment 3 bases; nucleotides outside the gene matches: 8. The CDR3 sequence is CASRSSGTGVYNEQFF. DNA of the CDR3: TGCGCCAGCAGGAGCTCTGGGACAGGGGTCTACAATGAGCAGTTCTTC.

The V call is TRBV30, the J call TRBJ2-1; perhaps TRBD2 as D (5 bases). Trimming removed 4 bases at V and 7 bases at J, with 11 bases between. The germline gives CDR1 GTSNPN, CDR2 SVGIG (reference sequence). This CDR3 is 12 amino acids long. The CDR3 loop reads CAWMGDRNEQFF. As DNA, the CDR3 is TGTGCCTGGATGGGAGACCGGAATGAGCAGTTCTTC.

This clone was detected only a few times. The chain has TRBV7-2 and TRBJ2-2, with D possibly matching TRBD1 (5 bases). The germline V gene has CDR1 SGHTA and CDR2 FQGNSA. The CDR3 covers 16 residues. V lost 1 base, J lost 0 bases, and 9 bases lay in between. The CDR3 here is CASSLEGPSNTGELFF. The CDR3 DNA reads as TGTGCCAGCAGCTTAGAGGGGCCGTCGAACACCGGGGAGCTGTTTTTT.

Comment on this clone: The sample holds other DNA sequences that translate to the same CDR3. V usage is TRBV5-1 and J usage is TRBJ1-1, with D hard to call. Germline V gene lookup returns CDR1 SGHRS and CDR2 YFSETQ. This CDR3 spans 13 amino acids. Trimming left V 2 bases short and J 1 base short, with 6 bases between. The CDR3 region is CASSFQSNTEAFF. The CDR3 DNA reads TGCGCCAGCAGCTTTCAGTCGAACACTGAAGCTTTCTTT.

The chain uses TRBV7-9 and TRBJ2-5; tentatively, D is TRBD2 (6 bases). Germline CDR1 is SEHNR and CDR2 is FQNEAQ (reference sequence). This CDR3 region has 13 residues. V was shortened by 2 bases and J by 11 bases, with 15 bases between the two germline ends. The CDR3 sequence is CASSLISGMHQYF. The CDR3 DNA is TGTGCCAGCAGCTTAATTAGCGGAATGCATCAGTACTTC.

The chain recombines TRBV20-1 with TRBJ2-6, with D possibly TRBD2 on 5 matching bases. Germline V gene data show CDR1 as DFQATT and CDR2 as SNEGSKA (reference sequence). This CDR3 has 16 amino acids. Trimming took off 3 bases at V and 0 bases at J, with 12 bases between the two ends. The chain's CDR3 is CSASDGRDSGANVLTF. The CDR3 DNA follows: TGCAGTGCTAGTGACGGACGGGACTCTGGGGCCAACGTCCTGACTTTC.

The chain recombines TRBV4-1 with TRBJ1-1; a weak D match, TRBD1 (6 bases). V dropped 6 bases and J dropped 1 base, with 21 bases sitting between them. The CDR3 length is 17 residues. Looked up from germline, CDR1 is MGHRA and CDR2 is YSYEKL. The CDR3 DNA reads TGCGCCAGCAGGCACAGGGTGGCCCGGGGTTGGAACACTGAAGCTTTCTTT. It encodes CASRHRVARGWNTEAFF.

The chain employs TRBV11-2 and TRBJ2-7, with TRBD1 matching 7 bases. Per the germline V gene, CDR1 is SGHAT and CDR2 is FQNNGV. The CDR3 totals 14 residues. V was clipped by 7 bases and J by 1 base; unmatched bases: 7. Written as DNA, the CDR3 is TGTGCCAGCACCTTCGGGACAGCTTCCTACGAGCAGTACTTC. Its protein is CASTFGTASYEQYF.

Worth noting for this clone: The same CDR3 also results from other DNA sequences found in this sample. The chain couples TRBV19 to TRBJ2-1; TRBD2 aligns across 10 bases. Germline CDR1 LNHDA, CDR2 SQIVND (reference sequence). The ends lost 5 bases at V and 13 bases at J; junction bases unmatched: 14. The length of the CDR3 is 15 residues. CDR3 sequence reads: CASSPGGSGGSEQFF. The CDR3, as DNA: TGTGCCAGTAGTCCCGGCGGTAGCGGGGGGTCTGAACAGTTCTTC.

The DNA for the CDR3 is TGCGCCAGCAGCCGCGGACAGGGGGCAACTGAAGCTTTCTTT. Translating gives CASSRGQGATEAFF. The V call is TRBV5-1, the J call TRBJ1-1; 11 bases map to TRBD1. The trim removed 4 bases at V and 5 bases at J, leaving 4 bases unmatched. This CDR3 region has 14 residues. Germline CDR1 reads SGHRS; CDR2 reads YFSETQ.

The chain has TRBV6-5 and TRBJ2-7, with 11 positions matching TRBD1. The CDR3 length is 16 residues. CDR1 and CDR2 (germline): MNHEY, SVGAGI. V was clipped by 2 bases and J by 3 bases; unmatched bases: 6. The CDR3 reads CASSYGQGATGYEQYF. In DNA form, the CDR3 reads TGTGCCAGCAGTTACGGACAGGGGGCAACGGGCTACGAGCAGTACTTC.